These 19 T cell receptor beta chains came from one sample sequenced in a study of shared clonotypes between healthy human individuals. TCRdb's copy holds only in-frame clones and misses some; the assay was immunoSEQ multiplex PCR. The data hold about 1.1 million clones, with about 84% observed a single time. The sequenced sample was memory CD4+ T cells from PBMCs. Subset defined: CD45RA-negative fraction. The receptor set was obtained from a man aged 18 to 29 in good health. Some clones in this sample may be carry-over from other donors' samples.

This chain connects TRBV7-6 to TRBJ2-7; 7 bases line up with TRBD2. From germline, CDR1 is SGHVS and CDR2 FNYEAQ. J was trimmed by 0 bases and V by 4 bases; bases with no gene match: 6. CDR3 length: 15 residues. CDR3 sequence: CASSSFSGFSYEQYF. Written as DNA, the CDR3 is TGTGCCAGCAGCTCCTTTAGCGGGTTCTCCTACGAGCAGTACTTC. Variable domain in full (rest from reference TRBV7-6 and TRBJ2-7): GAGVSQSPRYKVTKRGQDVALRCDPISGHVSLYWYRQALGQGPEFLTYFNYEAQQDKSGLPNDRFSAERPEGSISTLTIQRTEQRDSAMYRCASSSFSGFSYEQYFGPGTRLTVT.

As regards this clone: The same CDR3 also results from other DNA sequences found in this sample. The chain carries TRBV28 and TRBJ1-1; D remains ambiguous. The CDR3 has 12 amino acids. Germline-derived CDR1 and CDR2 are MDHEN and SYDVKM. The ends were cut back, 6 bases at V and 1 base at J, with 6 bases in the middle. The CDR3 here is CASSLTNTEAFF. The CDR3 DNA sequence: TGTGCCAGCAGCCTGACGAACACTGAAGCTTTCTTT.

This clone was found once. This rearrangement joins TRBV9 to TRBJ2-2; 8 bases match TRBD2. Unmatched junction bases numbered 2, after V lost 3 bases and J lost 7 bases. This CDR3 has 13 amino acids. CDR1 is SGDLS and CDR2 is YYNGEE in the germline V gene. The CDR3 nucleotides read TGTGCCAGCAGCGCGACTAGCGACGGGGAGCTGTTTTTT. Its translation: CASSATSDGELFF.

The DNA of the CDR3 is TGTGCCAGCAGTTCCGCCGGGACAACTCCCTCACCCCTCCACTTT. Translating it yields CASSSAGTTPSPLHF. This chain links TRBV6-5 with TRBJ1-6; TRBD1 is a possible D gene (6 bases). V was clipped by 4 bases and J by 10 bases, with 17 bases between them. Germline assignment: CDR1 MNHEY and CDR2 SVGAGI. This CDR3 spans 15 amino acids.

The chain joins TRBV12-5 to TRBJ2-1; TRBD2 might be the D (6 bases). The V and J ends lost 6 bases and 4 bases respectively, with 10 bases between them. Germline CDR1 is LGHNT and CDR2 is FRNRAP. The CDR3 loop spans 13 amino acids. In DNA form, the CDR3 reads TGTGCTAGTGGGGAGGGCGGGTACAATGAGCAGTTCTTC. Translation gives CASGEGGYNEQFF. The full variable domain, with the rest looked up from reference TRBV12-5 and TRBJ2-1, is DARVTQTPRHKVTEMGQEVTMRCQPILGHNTVFWYRQTMMQGLELLAYFRNRAPLDDSGMPKDRFSAEMPDATLATLKIQPSEPRDSAVYFCASGEGGYNEQFFGPGTRLTVL.

This chain joins TRBV19 and TRBJ2-7; unclear D gene. This CDR3 is 10 amino acids long. CDR1 and CDR2 from the germline V gene are LNHDA and SQIVND (reference sequence). V was cut by 3 bases and J by 7 bases, with 4 bases left in between. The CDR3 loop reads CASSMVEQYF. The CDR3, as DNA: TGTGCCAGTAGTATGGTTGAGCAGTACTTC.

This clone was recorded many times. The chain has TRBV19 and TRBJ2-3; D may be TRBD2 (6 bases). V lost 3 bases, J lost 3 bases, and 13 bases lay in between. Germline CDR1 and CDR2: LNHDA and SQIVND (reference sequence). This CDR3 has 15 amino acids. The CDR3 sequence is CASSIEGGSTDTQYF. In nucleotides, the CDR3 is TGTGCCAGTAGTATCGAGGGAGGATCGACAGATACGCAGTATTTT.

Only a few counts were recorded for this clone. Distinct nucleotide sequences in the sample also encode this CDR3. V is TRBV30 and J is TRBJ2-5; the match to TRBD1 covers 8 bases. The CDR3 consists of 11 residues. The trim removed 4 bases at V and 5 bases at J, leaving 0 bases unmatched. In germline, CDR1 is GTSNPN, CDR2 SVGIG (reference sequence). The CDR3 region is CAWTGGETQYF. Here the CDR3 DNA reads TGTGCCTGGACAGGGGGCGAGACCCAGTACTTC.

The V gene is TRBV7-9, the J gene TRBJ2-1, with a weak D call TRBD2 (6 bases). Germline V CDR1 and CDR2: SEHNR, FQNEAQ (reference sequence). The CDR3 loop spans 15 amino acids. V gave up 7 bases and J gave up 6 bases, with 19 bases separating them. The CDR3 nucleotides are TGTGCCAGCAACTCAGCGGGCACAGGTGGCAATGAGCAGTTCTTC. Encoded protein: CASNSAGTGGNEQFF.

The J gene is TRBJ1-1, the V gene TRBV11-2, with D unclear. The CDR3 spans 13 residues. V dropped 2 bases and J dropped 2 bases, with 6 bases sitting between them. Per the germline V gene, CDR1 is SGHAT and CDR2 is FQNNGV. The DNA of the CDR3 is TGTGCCAGCAGCTTATGGGGAAACACTGAAGCTTTCTTT. Its protein product is CASSLWGNTEAFF.

With respect to this clone: This CDR3 is also generated by other DNA sequences in the sample. The chain employs TRBV6-1 and TRBJ1-5, with a weak D call TRBD1 (5 bases). The V gene's germline CDR1 is MNHNS and CDR2 SASEGT. The CDR3 length is 13 residues. Trimming cost V 3 bases and J 3 bases, with 6 bases left between them. CDR3 in DNA: TGTGCCAGCAGTGAGGGGGTCAATCAGCCCCAGCATTTT. Protein sequence: CASSEGVNQPQHF.

This clone was seen only a few times. The V gene is TRBV28, the J gene TRBJ2-7, with D perhaps being TRBD1 or TRBD2 (5 bases each). The CDR3 covers 14 residues. The V end was cut by 5 bases, the J end by 2 bases, with 13 bases between. Germline V gene data show CDR1 as MDHEN and CDR2 as SYDVKM. DNA of the CDR3: TGTGCCAGCAGTCAATCGGGACGGACCTACGAGCAGTACTTC. It yields the protein CASSQSGRTYEQYF.

This clone was counted a single time. The chain links TRBV27 to TRBJ2-3; weak D call: TRBD2 (5 bases). Germline lookup yields CDR1 MNHEY and CDR2 SMNVEV (reference sequence). This CDR3 is built from 16 residues. Trimming left V 7 bases short and J 6 bases short, with 23 bases between. This chain's CDR3 is CASNTPGMPPGDTQYF. Here the CDR3 DNA reads TGTGCCAGCAACACCCCGGGCATGCCTCCGGGGGATACGCAGTATTTT.

This sequence joins TRBV29-1 and TRBJ1-2; 12 bases are a match to TRBD1. From germline, CDR1 is SQVTM and CDR2 ANQGSEA. After removal of 7 bases from V and 4 bases from J, the junction contained 4 bases not matched to a gene. CDR3 size: 13 residues. CDR3 amino acids: CSGGTGGGYGYTF. CDR3 bases: TGCAGCGGCGGGACAGGGGGCGGCTATGGCTACACCTTC.

The chain uses TRBV15 and TRBJ1-1; 11 nucleotides agree with TRBD1. In germline, CDR1 is LNHNV, CDR2 YYDKDF (reference sequence). With V trimmed by 3 bases and J by 8 bases, 8 bases remained unmatched. The CDR3 extends over 15 amino acids. CDR3 loop: CATSSMRTGGKEAFF. The CDR3 region has the DNA TGTGCCACCAGCAGTATGCGGACAGGGGGCAAGGAAGCTTTCTTT.

This chain joins TRBV7-3 and TRBJ2-1, with D perhaps TRBD2 (6 bases). V dropped 2 bases and J dropped 8 bases, with 16 bases sitting between them. The CDR3 is made up of 15 amino acids. Germline loops: CDR1 SGHTA, CDR2 FQGTGA. CDR3 residues: CASSLGGSTTYEQFF. CDR3 sequence (DNA): TGTGCCAGCAGCTTAGGAGGGTCCACAACATATGAGCAGTTCTTC.

This clone occurred many times. CDR3 amino acids: CASSTYGTSGRNEQFF. The CDR3 nucleotides are TGTGCCAGCAGCACCTATGGGACTAGCGGGAGGAATGAGCAGTTCTTC. The chain employs TRBV9 and TRBJ2-1, with TRBD2 matching over 15 bases. Germline V gene lookup returns CDR1 SGDLS and CDR2 YYNGEE. The CDR3 is 16 amino acids. Losses at the gene ends were 4 bases for V and 7 bases for J; bases not matched to a gene: 6.

Of note for this clone: The identical CDR3 is also encoded by other nucleotide sequences in the sample. The chain employs TRBV29-1 and TRBJ1-2; tentative D call: TRBD1 (5 bases). Germline lookup yields CDR1 SQVTM and CDR2 ANQGSEA. The ends were cut back, 4 bases at V and 8 bases at J, with 14 bases in the middle. The CDR3 consists of 12 residues. The CDR3 DNA reads as TGCAGCGTTGTTGTGGGGGGGAGCGGCTACACCTTC. It yields the protein CSVVVGGSGYTF.

In this sample, this clone turned up once. The gene calls are TRBV10-3 and TRBJ2-7; a possible D gene is TRBD2 (5 bases). The V end was cut by 3 bases, the J end by 2 bases, with 14 bases between. The CDR3 consists of 15 residues. Germline CDR1 reads ENHRY; CDR2 reads SYGVKD. The CDR3 DNA reads as TGTGCCATCAGTGAAGGACTGTTAGGCCCCTACGAGCAGTACTTC. Translating gives CAISEGLLGPYEQYF.